The 9 T cell receptor beta chains in this list originate from one sample, sequenced in a study of human T cells and chemical hapten exposure. Time point given: pre-sensitization, week 0. Noted treatment: therapeutic diphenylcyclopropenone sensitization with weekly scalp DPC. TCRdb processed the RACE reads anew with MiXCR; each CDR3 protein has one entry. The top ten hold about 8.2% of the sample, which has approximately 320,000 distinct CDR3 sequences, approximately 5% seen once. The sample here was whole blood, taken in connection with sensitization to the hapten diphenylcyclopropenone (DPC). These receptors were collected from a woman under 30 with alopecia areata. Some clones in this sample may be carry-over from other donors' samples.

This clonotype was seen repeatedly, ten times or more. The chain couples TRBV10-3 to TRBJ2-7, with TRBD2 identical over 14 bases. CDR1 is ENHRY and CDR2 is SYGVKD in the germline V gene. The CDR3 totals 14 residues. V trimming: 6 bases; J trimming: 3 bases; junction bases outside the gene matches: 1. The CDR3 DNA sequence: TGTGCCATCAGCGGGACTAGCGGGGGCTACGAGCAGTACTTC. This sequence encodes CAISGTSGGYEQYF.

This clonotype was observed a handful of times. The chain has TRBV7-9 and TRBJ2-3; 7 bases are a match to TRBD1. CDR1 is SEHNR and CDR2 is FQNEAQ in the germline V gene (reference sequence). The V and J ends lost 4 bases and 6 bases, in that order; junction bases with no gene match: 4. This CDR3 has 13 residues. The CDR3 loop reads CASSSDREDTQYF. DNA of the CDR3: TGTGCCAGCAGCTCAGACAGGGAGGATACGCAGTATTTT. The variable domain in full, completed from reference TRBV7-9 and TRBJ2-3, reads DTGVSQNPRHKITKRGQNVTFRCDPISEHNRLYWYRQTLGQGPEFLTYFQNEAQLEKSRLLSDRFSAERPKGSFSTLEIQRTEQGDSAMYLCASSSDREDTQYFGPGTRLTVL.

This clonotype has ten or more counts. This rearrangement joins TRBV5-1 to TRBJ2-1; TRBD2 agrees at 12 bases. The CDR3 covers 15 residues. The V gene's germline CDR1 is SGHRS and CDR2 YFSETQ. The trim removed 1 base at V and 9 bases at J, leaving 5 bases unmatched. The DNA of the CDR3 is TGCGCCAGCAGCTTGCTAGCGGGGGGGCTAGGTGAGCAGTTCTTC. This gives the protein CASSLLAGGLGEQFF.

This clonotype was recorded many times. The chain couples TRBV5-6 to TRBJ1-2, with D possibly matching TRBD1 (6 bases). This CDR3 is built from 15 residues. V lost 4 bases and J 8 bases, leaving 21 bases between the germline ends. Germline V gene data show CDR1 as SGHDT and CDR2 as YYEEEE. The CDR3 DNA reads as TGTGCCAGCAGCGGGGGCAGGATTCAGGGGCGCGGCTACACCTTC. Translating gives CASSGGRIQGRGYTF.

The V call is TRBV29-1, the J call TRBJ2-3, with D perhaps matching TRBD2 (5 bases). Per the germline V gene, CDR1 is SQVTM and CDR2 is ANQGSEA. V was shortened by 0 bases and J by 5 bases, with 21 bases between the two germline ends. The CDR3 sequence is 17 residues long. This CDR3 reads CSVEDSEAPSGIDTQYF. Here the CDR3 DNA reads TGCAGCGTTGAAGATTCGGAGGCCCCCTCGGGTATAGATACGCAGTATTTT.

The chain joins TRBV29-1 to TRBJ2-1; TRBD1 agrees at 10 bases. The CDR3 is 14 amino acids. Germline values: CDR1 SQVTM, CDR2 ANQGSEA. V shed 7 bases, J shed 1 base, and the junction held 4 bases outside the gene matches. CDR3 in DNA: TGCAGCGCCGGGGACAGGGGTTCCTACAATGAGCAGTTCTTC. Its translation is CSAGDRGSYNEQFF.

The chain recombines TRBV10-3 with TRBJ2-1; perhaps TRBD1 as D (5 bases). Trimming removed 6 bases from V and 3 bases from J, with 12 bases in between. Germline values: CDR1 ENHRY, CDR2 SYGVKD. This CDR3 is 14 amino acids long. The CDR3 sequence is CAIRAGFDYNEQFF. The CDR3 DNA is TGTGCCATCAGGGCAGGGTTTGACTACAATGAGCAGTTCTTC.

In its sample, this clonotype was seen many times. The chain recombines TRBV5-4 with TRBJ2-1; 9 positions agree with TRBD1. The V segment lost 0 bases and the J segment 4 bases; nucleotides outside the gene matches: 8. The CDR3 runs 17 residues. Germline V gene data show CDR1 as SGHNT and CDR2 as YYREEE (reference sequence). The CDR3 protein is CASSLGLGTGKYNEQFF. The CDR3 nucleotides are TGTGCCAGCAGCTTGGGCCTTGGGACAGGGAAATACAATGAGCAGTTCTTC.

This clonotype showed up just a few times. The chain employs TRBV4-1 and TRBJ2-2; unclear D gene. This CDR3 region has 15 residues. The V gene's germline CDR1 is MGHRA and CDR2 YSYEKL. V was trimmed by 0 bases and J by 1 base, leaving 6 bases between them. The CDR3 DNA is TGCGCCAGCAGCCAAGAGGTACAGAACACCGGGGAGCTGTTTTTT. Protein sequence: CASSQEVQNTGELFF.